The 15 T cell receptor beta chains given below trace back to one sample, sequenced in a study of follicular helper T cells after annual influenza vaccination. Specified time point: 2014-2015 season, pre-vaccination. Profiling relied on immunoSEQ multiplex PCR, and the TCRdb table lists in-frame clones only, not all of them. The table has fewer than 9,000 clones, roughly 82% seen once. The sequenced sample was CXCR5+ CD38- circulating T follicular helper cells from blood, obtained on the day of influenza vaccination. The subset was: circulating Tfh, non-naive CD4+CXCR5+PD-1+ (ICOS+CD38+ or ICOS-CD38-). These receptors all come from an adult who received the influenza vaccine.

CDR3 coding DNA: TGTGCCAGCAGTCGGGGTATAGGTGAAGCTTTCTTT. Residues: CASSRGIGEAFF. V and J are TRBV28 and TRBJ1-1, with no clear D. The germline gives CDR1 MDHEN, CDR2 SYDVKM. The length of the CDR3 is 12 residues. V was pared by 5 bases and J by 7 bases, with 11 bases between.

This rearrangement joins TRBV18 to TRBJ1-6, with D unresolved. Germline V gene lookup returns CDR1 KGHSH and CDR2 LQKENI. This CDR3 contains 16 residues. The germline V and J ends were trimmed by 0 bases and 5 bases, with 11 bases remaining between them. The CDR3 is CASSPPPGYDNSPLHF. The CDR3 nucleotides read TGTGCCAGCTCACCACCCCCCGGGTATGATAATTCACCCCTCCACTTT.

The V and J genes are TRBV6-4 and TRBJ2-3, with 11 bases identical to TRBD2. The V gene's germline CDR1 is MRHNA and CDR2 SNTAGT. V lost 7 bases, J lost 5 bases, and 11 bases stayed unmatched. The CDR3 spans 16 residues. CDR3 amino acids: CASTMLAGGGKDTQYF. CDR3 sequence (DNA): TGTGCCAGCACCATGCTAGCGGGGGGAGGGAAAGATACGCAGTATTTT.

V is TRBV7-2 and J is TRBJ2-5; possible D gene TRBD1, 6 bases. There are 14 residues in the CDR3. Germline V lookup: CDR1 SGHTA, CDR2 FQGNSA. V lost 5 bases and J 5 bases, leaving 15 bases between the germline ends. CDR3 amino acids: CASSPGPQGETQYF. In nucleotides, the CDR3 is TGTGCCAGCAGCCCAGGGCCCCAGGGGGAGACCCAGTACTTC.

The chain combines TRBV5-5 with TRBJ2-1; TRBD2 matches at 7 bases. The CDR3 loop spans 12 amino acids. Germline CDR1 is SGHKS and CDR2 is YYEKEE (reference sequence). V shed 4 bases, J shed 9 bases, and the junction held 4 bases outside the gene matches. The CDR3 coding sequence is TGTGCCAGCAGCCGATCGGGGGGTGAGCAGTTCTTC. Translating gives CASSRSGGEQFF.

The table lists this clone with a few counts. CDR3 amino acids: CASSVGQGREQYF. DNA for the CDR3: TGTGCCAGCAGCGTCGGACAGGGAAGGGAGCAGTACTTC. V and J are TRBV11-2 and TRBJ2-7; TRBD1 aligns across 8 bases. Per germline, CDR1 SGHAT and CDR2 FQNNGV. This CDR3 region has 13 residues. The V and J ends lost 5 bases and 7 bases, in that order; junction bases with no gene match: 7.

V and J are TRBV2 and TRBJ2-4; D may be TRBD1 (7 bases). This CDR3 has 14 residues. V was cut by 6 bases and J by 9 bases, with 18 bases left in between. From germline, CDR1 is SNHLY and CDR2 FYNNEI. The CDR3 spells CASRNIGQGGIQYF. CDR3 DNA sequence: TGTGCCAGCAGGAACATTGGGCAGGGGGGCATTCAGTACTTC.

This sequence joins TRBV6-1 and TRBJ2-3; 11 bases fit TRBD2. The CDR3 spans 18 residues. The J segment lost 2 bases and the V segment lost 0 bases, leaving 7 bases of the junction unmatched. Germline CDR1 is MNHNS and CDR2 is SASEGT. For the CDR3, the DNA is TGTGCCAGCAGTGAAGCCCTAGCGGGGGGCCCGGTCACAGATACGCAGTATTTT. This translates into CASSEALAGGPVTDTQYF.

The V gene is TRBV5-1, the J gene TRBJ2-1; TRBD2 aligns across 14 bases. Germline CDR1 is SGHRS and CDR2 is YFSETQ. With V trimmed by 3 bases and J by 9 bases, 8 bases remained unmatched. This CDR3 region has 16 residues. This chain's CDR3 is CASSYKTSGGAGEQFF. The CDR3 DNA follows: TGCGCCAGCAGCTACAAGACTAGCGGGGGGGCTGGTGAGCAGTTCTTC.

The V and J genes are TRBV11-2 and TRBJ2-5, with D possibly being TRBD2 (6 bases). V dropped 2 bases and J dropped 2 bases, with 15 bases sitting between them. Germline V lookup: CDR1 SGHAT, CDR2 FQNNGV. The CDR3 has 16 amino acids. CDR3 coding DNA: TGTGCCAGCAGCTTACTGGGGACTGGCAAACAAGAGACCCAGTACTTC. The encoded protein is CASSLLGTGKQETQYF.

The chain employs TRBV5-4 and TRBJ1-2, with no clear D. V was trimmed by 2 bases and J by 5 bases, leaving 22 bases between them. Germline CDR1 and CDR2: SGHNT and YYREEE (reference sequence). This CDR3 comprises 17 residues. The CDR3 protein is CASSLWNSGVLGYGYTF. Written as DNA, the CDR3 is TGTGCCAGCAGCTTATGGAACTCCGGGGTTTTGGGGTATGGCTACACCTTC.

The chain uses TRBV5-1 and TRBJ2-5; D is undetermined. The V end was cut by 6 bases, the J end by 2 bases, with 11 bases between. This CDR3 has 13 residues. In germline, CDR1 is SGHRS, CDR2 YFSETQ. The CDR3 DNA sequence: TGCGCCAGCACGTACGGGCCGCAAGAGACCCAGTACTTC. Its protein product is CASTYGPQETQYF.

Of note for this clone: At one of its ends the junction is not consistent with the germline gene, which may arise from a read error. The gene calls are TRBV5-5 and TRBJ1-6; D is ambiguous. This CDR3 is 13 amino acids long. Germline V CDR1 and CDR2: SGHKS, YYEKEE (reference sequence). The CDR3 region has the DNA TGTGCCAGCAGCCTGACTGCGAATTCACCCCTCCATTTT. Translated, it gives CASSLTANSPLHF.

The CDR3 sequence: CASSPLDGYTF. DNA for the CDR3: TGTGCCAGCAGCCCCCTAGATGGCTACACCTTC. The chain joins TRBV9 to TRBJ1-2; D is uncertain. Germline CDR1 and CDR2: SGDLS and YYNGEE. CDR3 length equals 11 residues. The V and J ends lost 4 bases and 6 bases respectively, with 7 bases between them.

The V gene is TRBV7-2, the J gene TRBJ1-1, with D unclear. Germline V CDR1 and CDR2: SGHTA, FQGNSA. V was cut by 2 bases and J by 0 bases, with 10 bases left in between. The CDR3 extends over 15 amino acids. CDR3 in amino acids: CASSLRYSVNTEAFF. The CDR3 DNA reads TGTGCCAGCAGCTTACGTTATTCGGTGAACACTGAAGCTTTCTTT.